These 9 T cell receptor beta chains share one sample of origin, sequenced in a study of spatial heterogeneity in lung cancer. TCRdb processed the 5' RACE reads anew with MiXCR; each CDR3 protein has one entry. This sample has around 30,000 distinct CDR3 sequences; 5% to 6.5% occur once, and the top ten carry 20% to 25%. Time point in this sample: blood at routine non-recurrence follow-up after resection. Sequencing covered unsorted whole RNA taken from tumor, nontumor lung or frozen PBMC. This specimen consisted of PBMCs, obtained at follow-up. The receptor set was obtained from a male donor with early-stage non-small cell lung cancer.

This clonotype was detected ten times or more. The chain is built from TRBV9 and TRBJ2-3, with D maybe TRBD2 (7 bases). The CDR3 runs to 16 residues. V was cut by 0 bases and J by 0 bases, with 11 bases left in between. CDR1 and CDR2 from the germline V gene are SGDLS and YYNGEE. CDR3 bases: TGTGCCAGCAGCGTAGATCCGGGGGGCAGCACAGATACGCAGTATTTT. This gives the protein CASSVDPGGSTDTQYF.

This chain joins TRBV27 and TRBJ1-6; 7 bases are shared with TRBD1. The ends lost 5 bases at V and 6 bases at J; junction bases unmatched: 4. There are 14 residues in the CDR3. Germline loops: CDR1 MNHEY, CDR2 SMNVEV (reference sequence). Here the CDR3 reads CASSPTGTNSPLHF. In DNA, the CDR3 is TGTGCCAGCAGTCCGACAGGGACTAATTCACCCCTCCACTTT.

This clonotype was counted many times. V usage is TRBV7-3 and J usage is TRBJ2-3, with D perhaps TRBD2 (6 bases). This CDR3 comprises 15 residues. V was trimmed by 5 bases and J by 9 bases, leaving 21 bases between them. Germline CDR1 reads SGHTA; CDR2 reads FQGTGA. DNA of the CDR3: TGTGCCAGCAGCCCCCGGGCGGGGTATCTAGGGACGCAGTATTTT. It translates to CASSPRAGYLGTQYF.

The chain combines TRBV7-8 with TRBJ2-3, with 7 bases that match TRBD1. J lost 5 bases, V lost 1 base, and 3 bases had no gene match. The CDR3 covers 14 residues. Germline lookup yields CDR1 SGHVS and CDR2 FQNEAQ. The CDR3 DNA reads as TGTGCCAGCAGCTTAGTGACAGGGATAGATACGCAGTATTTT. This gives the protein CASSLVTGIDTQYF. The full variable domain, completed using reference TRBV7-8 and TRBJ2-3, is GAGVSQSPRYKVAKRGQDVALRCDPISGHVSLFWYQQALGQGPEFLTYFQNEAQLDKSGLPSDRFFAERPEGSVSTLKIQRTQQEDSAVYLCASSLVTGIDTQYFGPGTRLTVL.

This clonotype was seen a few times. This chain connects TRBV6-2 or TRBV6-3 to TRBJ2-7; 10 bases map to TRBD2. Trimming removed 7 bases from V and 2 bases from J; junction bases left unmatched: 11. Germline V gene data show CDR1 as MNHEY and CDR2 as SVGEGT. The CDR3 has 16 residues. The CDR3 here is CASTNPGLASPYEQYF. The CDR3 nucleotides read TGTGCCAGCACCAACCCGGGACTAGCGTCCCCCTACGAGCAGTACTTC.

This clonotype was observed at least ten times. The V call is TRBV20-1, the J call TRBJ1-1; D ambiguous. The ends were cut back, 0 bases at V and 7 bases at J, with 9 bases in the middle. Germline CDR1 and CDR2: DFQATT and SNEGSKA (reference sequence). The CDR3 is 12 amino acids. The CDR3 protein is CSARDPGVEAFF. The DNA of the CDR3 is TGCAGTGCTAGAGATCCAGGAGTTGAAGCTTTCTTT.

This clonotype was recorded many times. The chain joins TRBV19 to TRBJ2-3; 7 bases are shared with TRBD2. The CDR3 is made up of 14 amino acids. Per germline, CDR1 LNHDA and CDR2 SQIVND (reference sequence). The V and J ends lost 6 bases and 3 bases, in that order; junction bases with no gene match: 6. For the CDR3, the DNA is TGTGCCAGTAGGCGACTAGCAATGACAGATACGCAGTATTTT. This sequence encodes CASRRLAMTDTQYF. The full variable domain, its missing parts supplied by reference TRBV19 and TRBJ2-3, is DGGITQSPKYLFRKEGQNVTLSCEQNLNHDAMYWYRQDPGQGLRLIYYSQIVNDFQKGDIAEGYSVSREKKESFPLTVTSAQKNPTAFYLCASRRLAMTDTQYFGPGTRLTVL.

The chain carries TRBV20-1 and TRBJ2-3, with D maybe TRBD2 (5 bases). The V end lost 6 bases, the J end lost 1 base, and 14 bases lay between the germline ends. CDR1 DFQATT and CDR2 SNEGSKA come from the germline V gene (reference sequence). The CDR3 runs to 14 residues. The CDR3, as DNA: TGCAGTGCCCCATCGAGGGTTCGCACAGATACGCAGTATTTT. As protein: CSAPSRVRTDTQYF.

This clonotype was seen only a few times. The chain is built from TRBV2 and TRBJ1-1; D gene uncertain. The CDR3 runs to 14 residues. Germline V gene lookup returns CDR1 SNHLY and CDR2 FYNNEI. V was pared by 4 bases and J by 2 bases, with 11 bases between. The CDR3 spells CASSVTRQNTEAFF. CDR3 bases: TGTGCCAGCAGTGTGACCAGGCAAAACACTGAAGCTTTCTTT.